A selection of T cell receptor beta chains follows, all from one sample in a study of T cell repertoires in cytomegalovirus infection. TCRdb processed the reads anew with MiXCR; each CDR3 protein has one entry. Of about 740,000 distinct CDR3 sequences listed, 35% are singletons. Material: PBMCs. Source of these receptors: a human donor in good health (CMV status not recorded). Some clones in this sample may be carry-over from other donors' samples. Both conserved end residues are part of each CDR3. A D gene is named only where the DNA matches it firmly. A clone size is listed for some rows: how often the clone was seen (once, few, many), or a class if it is expanded.

size,D,V,J,CDR3,DNA
many,NA,TRBV7-2,TRBJ1-1,CASSPGYGSVTEAFF,TGTGCCAGCAGCCCAGGTTACGGTTCGGTCACTGAAGCTTTCTTT
many,NA,TRBV7-2,TRBJ1-5,CASSPEGGQPQHF,TGTGCCAGCAGCCCCGAAGGAGGGCAGCCCCAGCATTTT
few,NA,TRBV12-3/TRBV12-4,TRBJ1-4,CASSFFLFNEKLFF,TGTGCCAGCAGTTTTTTCCTCTTTAATGAAAAACTGTTTTTT
NA,NA,TRBV2,TRBJ2-1,CASSEQGGSYNEQFF,TGTGCCAGCAGTGAACAAGGAGGCTCCTACAATGAGCAGTTCTTC
NA,TRBD2,TRBV6-1,TRBJ2-7,CASSWLAGGYEQYF,TGTGCCAGCAGCTGGCTAGCGGGAGGCTACGAGCAGTACTTC
NA,NA,TRBV6-2/TRBV6-3,TRBJ2-5,CASSPTWGVVETQYF,TGTGCCAGCAGCCCCACTTGGGGGGTTGTAGAGACCCAGTACTTC
few,TRBD1,TRBV28,TRBJ1-1,CASSSWGGQGLNTEAFF,TGTGCCAGCAGTTCCTGGGGGGGACAGGGGTTGAACACTGAAGCTTTCTTT
few,NA,TRBV5-1,TRBJ2-7,CASSGGGRTLNHPFRAYEQYF,TGCGCCAGCAGCGGAGGGGGCCGTACGTTAAACCACCCGTTCAGAGCCTACGAGCAGTACTTC
NA,NA,TRBV6-2/TRBV6-3,TRBJ2-3,CASSYRAGASTDTQYF,TGTGCCAGCAGTTACAGGGCAGGGGCAAGCACAGATACGCAGTATTTT
NA,NA,TRBV12-3/TRBV12-4,TRBJ2-1,CASVKGDWEQFF,TGTGCCAGCGTAAAGGGGGATTGGGAGCAGTTCTTC
few,NA,TRBV20-1,TRBJ1-3,CSARVAGKEHSGNTIYF,TGCAGTGCTAGAGTGGCGGGGAAGGAGCACTCTGGAAACACCATATATTTT
NA,TRBD1,TRBV7-2,TRBJ2-3,CASSLIMGQGRDTQYF,TGTGCCAGCAGCTTAATTATGGGACAGGGGAGAGATACGCAGTATTTT
NA,TRBD1,TRBV7-9,TRBJ2-5,CASSIAGGSETQYF,TGTGCCAGCAGCATCGCAGGGGGCTCAGAGACCCAGTACTTC
NA,NA,TRBV4-1,TRBJ1-2,CASSQDRHQERGGYTF,TGCGCCAGCAGCCAAGATCGACATCAAGAAAGGGGTGGCTACACCTTC
many,NA,TRBV7-6,TRBJ1-1,CASRKLHTEAFF,TGTGCCAGCAGGAAGCTCCACACTGAAGCTTTCTTT
few,NA,TRBV7-6,TRBJ2-7,CASSMTGPYEQYF,TGTGCCAGCAGCATGACAGGCCCCTACGAGCAGTACTTC
many,NA,TRBV12-3/TRBV12-4,TRBJ1-5,CASSFWGGGNQPQHF,TGTGCCAGCAGTTTTTGGGGAGGGGGCAATCAGCCCCAGCATTTT
many,TRBD2,TRBV7-2,TRBJ2-3,CASSNPPSGLAGAYTQYF,TGTGCCAGCAGTAACCCCCCCAGTGGACTAGCGGGAGCCTATACGCAGTATTTT
NA,NA,TRBV7-6,TRBJ2-1,CASSFSHRVNNEQFF,TGTGCCAGCAGCTTCAGTCACAGGGTTAACAATGAGCAGTTCTTC
few,NA,TRBV7-6,TRBJ2-2,CASSQLGTGELFF,TGTGCCAGCAGTCAGTTGGGGACCGGGGAGCTGTTTTTT
NA,TRBD2,TRBV19,TRBJ2-3,CASSILTSGGPGDTQYF,TGTGCCAGTAGTATCCTGACTAGCGGGGGGCCGGGAGATACGCAGTATTTT
NA,NA,TRBV6-5,TRBJ2-1,CASSYSLPNEQFF,TGTGCCAGCAGTTACTCACTACCCAATGAGCAGTTCTTC
few,NA,TRBV4-1,TRBJ1-6,CASSQVRGDDSPLHF,TGCGCCAGCAGCCAAGTTCGGGGGGATGATTCACCCCTCCACTTT
many,TRBD1,TRBV7-2,TRBJ2-1,CASSSGQPNNEQFF,TGTGCCAGCAGCTCGGGACAGCCGAACAATGAGCAGTTCTTC
NA,NA,TRBV20-1,TRBJ2-1,CSALPRSTHHEQFF,TGCAGTGCCCTCCCACGATCGACCCACCATGAGCAGTTCTTC
NA,NA,TRBV7-9,TRBJ1-4,CAGQGLNEKLFF,TGTGCCGGGCAGGGATTGAATGAAAAACTGTTTTTT
NA,NA,TRBV7-9,TRBJ2-5,CASLTPGGQETQYF,TGTGCCAGCCTAACCCCCGGGGGCCAAGAGACCCAGTACTTC
few,TRBD2,TRBV6-8,TRBJ2-7,CASSSLAGGHEQYF,TGTGCCAGCAGTTCTCTAGCGGGAGGCCACGAGCAGTACTTC
few,NA,TRBV11-2,TRBJ1-2,CASSLEPTNYGYTF,TGTGCCAGCAGCTTAGAACCGACAAACTATGGCTACACCTTC
NA,TRBD2,TRBV7-2,TRBJ2-3,CASSVSGTSTDTQYF,TGTGCCAGCAGCGTTAGCGGGACTAGCACAGATACGCAGTATTTT
NA,TRBD2,TRBV2,TRBJ2-1,CASSDSFRDSGLAGDGNEQFF,TGTGCCAGCAGTGACTCTTTCCGGGACTCGGGACTAGCGGGAGATGGCAATGAGCAGTTCTTC
NA,NA,TRBV6-6,TRBJ2-1,CASSPGGGYNEQFF,TGTGCCAGCAGCCCGGGGGGCGGATACAATGAGCAGTTCTTC
NA,NA,TRBV6-1,TRBJ2-3,CASSFAGTTDTQYF,TGTGCCAGCAGCTTCGCCGGGACAACAGATACGCAGTATTTT
few,TRBD1,TRBV11-2,TRBJ2-3,CASSTNGDRGISTDTQYF,TGTGCCAGCAGCACCAATGGGGACAGGGGGATCAGCACAGATACGCAGTATTTT
NA,TRBD1,TRBV29-1,TRBJ2-5,CSVTTGGETQYF,TGCAGCGTTACGACAGGGGGAGAGACCCAGTACTTC
NA,TRBD1,TRBV11-3,TRBJ1-5,CASSFGQGANNQPQHF,TGTGCCAGCAGCTTTGGCCAGGGGGCGAACAATCAGCCCCAGCATTTT
NA,TRBD1,TRBV28,TRBJ2-4,CASRRTGITNIQYF,TGTGCCAGCAGACGGACAGGCATCACAAACATTCAGTACTTC
NA,NA,TRBV15,TRBJ1-2,CATSAGGTDYGYTF,TGTGCCACCAGTGCTGGGGGGACGGACTATGGCTACACCTTC
few,NA,TRBV19,TRBJ2-5,CASKDVQETQYF,TGTGCCAGTAAGGACGTACAAGAGACCCAGTACTTC
few,NA,TRBV6-5,TRBJ1-3,CASSYFSNSGNTIYF,TGTGCCAGCAGTTACTTCTCTAACTCTGGAAACACCATATATTTT
NA,NA,TRBV4-1,TRBJ1-4,CASSQAGITGRRNEKLFF,TGCGCCAGCAGCCAAGCGGGTATAACGGGACGGAGAAATGAAAAACTGTTTTTT
NA,NA,TRBV29-1,TRBJ1-2,CSVELKTTKGYTF,TGCAGCGTCGAACTTAAGACCACCAAAGGCTACACCTTC
NA,NA,TRBV27,TRBJ2-2,CASSPFGNGGELFF,TGTGCCAGCAGTCCTTTCGGGAATGGTGGGGAGCTGTTTTTT
NA,TRBD2,TRBV7-9,TRBJ2-5,CASSQRTSEYQETQYF,TGTGCCAGCAGCCAGAGGACTAGCGAGTACCAAGAGACCCAGTACTTC
many,NA,TRBV7-2,TRBJ2-7,CASSLGAGRYEQYF,TGTGCCAGCAGCTTGGGTGCGGGACGCTACGAGCAGTACTTC
NA,NA,TRBV28,TRBJ2-1,CASSSPANNEQFF,TGTGCCAGCAGTTCTCCAGCAAACAATGAGCAGTTCTTC
few,TRBD2,TRBV7-6,TRBJ2-5,CASIGPSGGETQYF,TGTGCCAGCATCGGACCTAGCGGCGGGGAGACCCAGTACTTC
NA,NA,TRBV5-4,TRBJ2-5,CASSLKASAQETQYF,TGTGCCAGCAGCTTGAAGGCGTCAGCCCAAGAGACCCAGTACTTC
NA,NA,TRBV28,TRBJ1-5,CASSSGGPRDQPQHF,TGTGCCAGCAGTTCCGGAGGGCCCCGCGATCAGCCCCAGCATTTT
NA,NA,TRBV6-6,TRBJ1-2,CASSLTTGTAYGYPF,TGTGCCAGCAGCCTAACTACCGGGACTGCTTATGGCTACCCCTTC
NA,NA,TRBV4-1,TRBJ2-3,CASSQEGAEGSTDTQYF,TGCGCCAGCAGCCAAGAAGGAGCGGAGGGGAGCACAGATACGCAGTATTTT
NA,TRBD1,TRBV5-1,TRBJ1-6,CASSFTGTGNSPLHF,TGCGCCAGCAGCTTCACCGGGACAGGAAATTCACCCCTCCACTTT
many,NA,TRBV6-1,TRBJ2-1,CASSEAPTSSNEQFF,TGTGCCAGCAGTGAAGCCCCGACTAGTTCCAATGAGCAGTTCTTC
NA,TRBD2,TRBV6-5,TRBJ2-7,CASSPEPGLAGGEQYF,TGTGCCAGCTCACCGGAGCCGGGACTAGCGGGAGGCGAGCAGTACTTC
NA,TRBD1,TRBV7-4,TRBJ2-5,CASSLAPGTGYQVTQYF,TGTGCCAGCAGCTTAGCCCCCGGGACAGGGTACCAAGTGACCCAGTACTTC
NA,NA,TRBV25-1,TRBJ1-1,CASSGSGDTEAFF,TGTGCCAGCAGTGGTTCAGGGGACACTGAAGCTTTCTTT
few,NA,TRBV6-1,TRBJ2-2,CASSPTGPITGELFF,TGTGCCAGCAGCCCTACAGGGCCGATCACCGGGGAGCTGTTTTTT
few,NA,TRBV5-5,TRBJ2-1,CASSLDVRNEQFF,TGTGCCAGCAGCTTGGACGTCCGGAATGAGCAGTTCTTC